The 13 T cell receptor beta chains reported below all come from one sample, sequenced in a study of cytotoxic CD8 clonotypes in ibrutinib-treated CLL. The table came from immunoSEQ multiplex PCR; TCRdb's copy has only in-frame clones and leaves some out. The sample lists about 17,000 clones, around three fifths occurring once. The sequencing used PBMCs, collected after 12 months of ibrutinib treatment. These TCRs come from a human donor with chronic lymphocytic leukemia.

The DNA for the CDR3 is TGTGCCTGCAGAGACCCCAATCAATTCAATGAGCAGTTCTTC. It encodes CACRDPNQFNEQFF. J is TRBJ2-1 and V is TRBV30, with D hard to call. CDR1 is GTSNPN and CDR2 is SVGIG in the germline V gene (reference sequence). CDR3 length: 14 residues. V was cut by 6 bases and J by 6 bases, with 18 bases left in between.

This clone was picked up a small number of times. The chain couples TRBV4-2 to TRBJ2-2, with no clear D. The V and J ends lost 0 bases and 1 base respectively, with 9 bases between them. CDR1 and CDR2 (germline): LGHNA, YNFKEQ. The CDR3 spans 16 residues. CDR3: CASSQDPWQNTGELFF. CDR3 in DNA: TGTGCCAGCAGCCAAGATCCCTGGCAGAACACCGGGGAGCTGTTTTTT.

This sequence joins TRBV7-3 and TRBJ2-6, with no clear D. Trimming cost V 0 bases and J 0 bases, with 6 bases left between them. The germline gives CDR1 SGHTA, CDR2 FQGTGA. The CDR3 covers 16 residues. The CDR3 here is CASSLTGNSGANVLTF. CDR3 nucleotide sequence: TGTGCCAGCAGCTTAACGGGCAACTCTGGGGCCAACGTCCTGACTTTC.

This chain links TRBV7-6 with TRBJ1-4; TRBD1 matches 10 bases. CDR1 and CDR2 (germline): SGHVS, FNYEAQ. The CDR3 sequence is 15 residues long. Trimming removed 4 bases from V and 4 bases from J; junction bases left unmatched: 3. CDR3 in DNA: TGTGCCAGCAGCTCCGGGACAGGGGTTAATGAAAAACTGTTTTTT. It yields the protein CASSSGTGVNEKLFF.

The sample holds one count of this clone. The rearrangement joins TRBV7-3 to TRBJ2-3, with unresolved D. V shed 5 bases and J shed 0 bases, with 15 bases lying between them. The CDR3 is made up of 16 amino acids. Germline V gene data show CDR1 as SGHTA and CDR2 as FQGTGA. The CDR3 coding sequence is TGTGCCAGCAGCCCCCAAACGCTACCCAGCACAGATACGCAGTATTTT. Residues: CASSPQTLPSTDTQYF.

A few counts support this clone. V and J are TRBV28 and TRBJ1-5, with a weak D call TRBD1 (5 bases). Trimming shortened V by 9 bases and J by 5 bases, and 17 bases separated the two germline ends. The CDR3 contains 14 residues. The germline CDR1 and CDR2 sequences are MDHEN and SYDVKM. As DNA, the CDR3 is TGTGCCAGTAACAGGATCCACCAAGATCAGCCCCAGCATTTT. Translation gives CASNRIHQDQPQHF.

The J gene is TRBJ1-2, the V gene TRBV27, with a weak D call TRBD1 (5 bases). The V and J ends lost 0 bases and 3 bases respectively, with 8 bases between them. Germline-derived CDR1 and CDR2 are MNHEY and SMNVEV (reference sequence). The CDR3 is 14 amino acids. For the CDR3, the DNA is TGTGCCAGCAGTTTATCGGGGGGGTACTATGGCTACACCTTC. Protein: CASSLSGGYYGYTF.

This clone appeared a few times. The chain couples TRBV28 to TRBJ1-5; D is unclear. V dropped 6 bases and J dropped 3 bases, with 15 bases sitting between them. The CDR3 is 15 amino acids. Germline CDR1 reads MDHEN; CDR2 reads SYDVKM. The CDR3 protein is CASSRTRNINQPQHF. In DNA form, the CDR3 reads TGTGCCAGCAGCCGGACTCGAAACATCAATCAGCCCCAGCATTTT.

This chain joins TRBV7-2 and TRBJ2-5, with D possibly being TRBD2 (6 bases). Germline assignment: CDR1 SGHTA and CDR2 FQGNSA. V was trimmed by 5 bases and J by 3 bases, leaving 13 bases between them. The CDR3 sequence is 14 residues long. The CDR3 protein is CASSPSGGEETQYF. CDR3 nucleotide sequence: TGTGCCAGCAGCCCCTCGGGCGGGGAAGAGACCCAGTACTTC.

The chain's CDR3 is CASSFPGLAGGPAYEQYF. For the CDR3, the DNA is TGTGCCAGCAGTTTCCCGGGACTAGCGGGAGGGCCCGCCTACGAGCAGTACTTC. The J gene is TRBJ2-7, the V gene TRBV28, with 16 bases fitting TRBD2. Germline values: CDR1 MDHEN, CDR2 SYDVKM. The CDR3 has 18 amino acids. J gave up 2 bases and V 3 bases, and 7 bases lay outside the gene matches.

The V gene is TRBV2, the J gene TRBJ2-3, with D perhaps matching TRBD1 or TRBD2 (5 bases each). This CDR3 contains 16 residues. Germline V gene data show CDR1 as SNHLY and CDR2 as FYNNEI. V lost 7 bases and J 2 bases, leaving 19 bases between the germline ends. The CDR3 is CASTRRGPFSTDTQYF. The CDR3 DNA follows: TGTGCCAGCACCAGAAGGGGACCCTTCTCCACAGATACGCAGTATTTT.

The sample holds one count of this clone. The CDR3 is CASSPEPMYQETQYF. The DNA of the CDR3 is TGCGCCAGCAGCCCCGAACCTATGTACCAAGAGACCCAGTACTTC. This chain uses TRBV5-1 with TRBJ2-5; D gene unclear. CDR3 length: 15 amino acids. V lost 4 bases, J lost 0 bases, and 13 bases lay in between. Germline V gene sequence: CDR1 SGHRS, CDR2 YFSETQ.

The chain links TRBV6-1 to TRBJ2-1; 11 nucleotides align to TRBD2. The length of the CDR3 is 12 residues. Germline CDR1 and CDR2: MNHNS and SASEGT. With 4 bases clipped from V and 13 bases from J, the junction kept 3 bases outside the gene matches. For the CDR3, the DNA is TGTGCCAGCAGTGCTACTAGCGGGAGACAGTTCTTC. It is translated as CASSATSGRQFF.